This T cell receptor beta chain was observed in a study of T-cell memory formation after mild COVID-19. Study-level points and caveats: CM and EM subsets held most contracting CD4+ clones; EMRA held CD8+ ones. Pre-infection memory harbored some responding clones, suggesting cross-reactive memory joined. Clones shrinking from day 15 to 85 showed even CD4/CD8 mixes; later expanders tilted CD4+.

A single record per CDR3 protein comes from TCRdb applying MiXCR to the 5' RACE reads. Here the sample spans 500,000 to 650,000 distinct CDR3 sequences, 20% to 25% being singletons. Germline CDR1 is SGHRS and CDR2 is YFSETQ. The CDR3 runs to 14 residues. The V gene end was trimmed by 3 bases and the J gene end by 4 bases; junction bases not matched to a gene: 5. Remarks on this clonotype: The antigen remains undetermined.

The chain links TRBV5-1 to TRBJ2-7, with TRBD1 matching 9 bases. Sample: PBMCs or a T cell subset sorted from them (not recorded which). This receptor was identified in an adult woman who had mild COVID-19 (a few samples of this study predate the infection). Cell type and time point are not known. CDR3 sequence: CASSSGTGQYEQYF. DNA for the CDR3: TGCGCCAGCAGCTCCGGGACAGGGCAATACGAGCAGTACTTC.